This T cell receptor (beta chain) stems from a study of regulatory T cells in long-lasting Graves disease. Researchers made TCR beta libraries by using iRepertoire HTBI primers and running Arm-PCR on CDR3 regions. TCRdb fed the multiplex PCR reads into MiXCR, producing one record per CDR3 protein. This repertoire shows a few hundred thousand distinct CDR3 sequences, 14% found once; its top ten account for around a sixth. This CDR3 region has 16 residues. V was clipped by 6 bases and J by 3 bases; unmatched bases: 8. Germline CDR1 and CDR2: SGHAT and FQNNGV. Time point in this sample: newly diagnosed GD, antithyroid drugs for less than 3 months. RNA isolated from PBMCs was used to make the TCR library. The sample also formed part of further work on T cells in Graves' hyperthyroidism and ophthalmopathy.

This TCR derives from a woman aged 50 to 65 with Graves disease. Here the sequenced sample was peripheral blood mononuclear cells (PBMCs), taken at new diagnosis, from a patient treated with antithyroid drugs. V and J are TRBV11-2 and TRBJ2-2, with TRBD2 matching 9 bases. The CDR3 nucleotides are TGTGCCAGCAGACCTCCCGGGACTAGCCACACCGGGGAGCTGTTTTTT. Amino acids: CASRPPGTSHTGELFF.